The entry that follows covers one T cell receptor (beta chain) sequence. The method was immunoSEQ multiplex PCR; TCRdb's version includes in-frame clones alone and lacks a portion of them. The table lists around 83,000 clones, roughly 91% of them singletons. CDR3 length equals 13 residues. Trimming took 4 bases from V and 1 from J; bases not matched to a gene: 1. In germline, CDR1 is MDHEN, CDR2 SYDVKM. These data are taken from a study of OX40 agonist ivuxolimab in advanced cancers. The sequence derives from an adult with an advanced solid tumor such as melanoma, head and neck, liver or kidney cancer. The material was CD4+ or CD8+ T cells sorted from blood, obtained in a trial of the OX40 agonist ivuxolimab. The chain links TRBV28 to TRBJ2-7; TRBD1 matches 7 bases. The CDR3 nucleotides are TGTGCCAGCAGTTCGGGACAGTCCTACGAGCAGTACTTC. Its translation: CASSSGQSYEQYF.